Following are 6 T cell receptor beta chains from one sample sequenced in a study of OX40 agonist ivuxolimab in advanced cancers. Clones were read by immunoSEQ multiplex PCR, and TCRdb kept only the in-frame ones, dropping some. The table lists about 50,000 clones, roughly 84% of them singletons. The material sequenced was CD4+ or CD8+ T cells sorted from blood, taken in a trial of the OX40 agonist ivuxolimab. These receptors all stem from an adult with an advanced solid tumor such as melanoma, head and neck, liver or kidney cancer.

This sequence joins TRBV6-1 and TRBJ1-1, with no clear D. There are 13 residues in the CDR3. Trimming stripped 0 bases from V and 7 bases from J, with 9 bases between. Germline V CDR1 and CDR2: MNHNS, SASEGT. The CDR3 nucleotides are TGTGCCAGCAGTGAAGCTCAGAGGAGTGAAGCTTTCTTT. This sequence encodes CASSEAQRSEAFF.

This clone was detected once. CDR3 loop: CASSEWAEGETQYF. The CDR3 nucleotides are TGTGCCAGCAGTGAATGGGCTGAGGGGGAGACCCAGTACTTC. The V and J genes are TRBV6-1 and TRBJ2-5, with D perhaps given as TRBD1 or TRBD2 (5 bases each). The V end was cut by 2 bases, the J end by 5 bases, with 12 bases between. CDR1 and CDR2 (germline): MNHNS, SASEGT. The CDR3 extends over 14 amino acids.

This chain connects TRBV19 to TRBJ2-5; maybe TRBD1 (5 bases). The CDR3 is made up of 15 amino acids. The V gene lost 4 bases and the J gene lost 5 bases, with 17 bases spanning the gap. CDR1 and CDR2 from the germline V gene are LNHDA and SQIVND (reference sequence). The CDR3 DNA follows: TGTGCCAGTAGTACAGCAATGGGGCTGTGGGAGACCCAGTACTTC. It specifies CASSTAMGLWETQYF.

DNA for the CDR3: TGCGCCAGCAGCCAAGATGCTATGGGGGCCTATGGCTACACCTTC. It yields the protein CASSQDAMGAYGYTF. This chain links TRBV4-1 with TRBJ1-2; TRBD1 might be the D (6 bases). Per germline, CDR1 MGHRA and CDR2 YSYEKL. CDR3 size: 15 residues. V gave up 0 bases and J gave up 4 bases, with 12 bases separating them.

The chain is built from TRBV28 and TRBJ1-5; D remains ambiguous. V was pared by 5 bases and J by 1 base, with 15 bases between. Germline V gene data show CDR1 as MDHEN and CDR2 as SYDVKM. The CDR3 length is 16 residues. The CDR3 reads CASSQMARLSNQPQHF. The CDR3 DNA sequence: TGTGCCAGCAGTCAAATGGCTCGACTCAGCAATCAGCCCCAGCATTTT. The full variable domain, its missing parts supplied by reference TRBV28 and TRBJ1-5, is DVKVTQSSRYLVKRTGEKVFLECVQDMDHENMFWYRQDPGLGLRLIYFSYDVKMKEKGDIPEGYSVSREKKERFSLILESASTNQTSMYLCASSQMARLSNQPQHFGDGTRLSIL.

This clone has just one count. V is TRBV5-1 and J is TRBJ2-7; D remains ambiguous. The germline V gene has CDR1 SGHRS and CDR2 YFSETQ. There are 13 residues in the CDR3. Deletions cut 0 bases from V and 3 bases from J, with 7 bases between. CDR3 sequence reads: CASSLDGHYEQYF. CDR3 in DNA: TGCGCCAGCAGCTTGGACGGGCACTACGAGCAGTACTTC.